The 8 T cell receptor beta chains given below trace back to one sample, sequenced in a study of shared clonotypes between healthy human individuals. Here immunoSEQ multiplex PCR was the method, and the copy in TCRdb shows in-frame clones only, minus some. Of 750,000 to 1,000,000 clones in the sample, more than 85% are singletons; the top ten hold around 24%. Positive CCR7 selection of CD45RO-negative cells yielded the naive CD8 cells, and terminally differentiated effector memory CD45RA+ cells were excluded. The specimen was naive CD8+ T cells sorted from blood. The receptors here all came from a man younger than 40 in good health.

This clone appeared a single time. The V gene is TRBV5-8, the J gene TRBJ2-3, with 8 bases fitting TRBD2. This CDR3 has 18 amino acids. CDR1 and CDR2 from the germline V gene are SGHTS and YDEGEE. V dropped 4 bases and J dropped 0; count of bases not matched to a gene: 13. The CDR3 DNA follows: TGTGCCAGCAGCCCGGGGGGGGACTTTTTCTTCAGCACAGATACGCAGTATTTT. Its translation: CASSPGGDFFFSTDTQYF.

As concerns this clone: A junction boundary mismatches the germline segment, possibly from a read error. The V gene is TRBV19, the J gene TRBJ2-1, with TRBD1 matching over 10 bases. Germline loops: CDR1 LNHDA, CDR2 SQIVND (reference sequence). The CDR3 is made up of 15 amino acids. In DNA, the CDR3 is TGTGCCACTAGTAGTGACAGGGGGCTTGTCAATGAGCAGTTCTTC. This encodes CATSSDRGLVNEQFF.

The chain uses TRBV4-3 and TRBJ2-3; possibly TRBD2 for D (5 bases). The CDR3 length is 18 residues. The V gene's germline CDR1 is LGHNA and CDR2 YSLEER. V was cut by 4 bases and J by 0 bases, with 20 bases left in between. CDR3 coding DNA: TGCGCCAGCAGCCCGACCGGACTTGCGGCAACTAGCACAGATACGCAGTATTTT. Translating it yields CASSPTGLAATSTDTQYF.

V gene TRBV6-6 combines with J gene TRBJ2-4, with TRBD2 matching 8 bases. Germline V gives CDR1 MNHNY, CDR2 SVGAGI (reference sequence). The V gene end was trimmed by 6 bases and the J gene end by 0 bases; junction bases not matched to a gene: 4. The CDR3 has 15 residues. The CDR3 bases are TGTGCCAGCAGCCTCGGGGGGGTAGCCAAAAACATTCAGTACTTC. It is translated as CASSLGGVAKNIQYF.

V gene TRBV18 combines with J gene TRBJ2-3; D call uncertain. The CDR3 sequence is 15 residues long. V gave up 2 bases and J gave up 2 bases, with 11 bases separating them. Germline CDR1 KGHSH, CDR2 LQKENI. The CDR3: CASSPDNSNTDTQYF. In nucleotides, the CDR3 is TGTGCCAGCTCACCAGACAATAGTAACACAGATACGCAGTATTTT.

This chain connects TRBV27 to TRBJ2-3; a possible D gene is TRBD1 (5 bases). The CDR3 sequence is 15 residues long. Germline V lookup: CDR1 MNHEY, CDR2 SMNVEV (reference sequence). V was pared by 2 bases and J by 3 bases, with 12 bases between. CDR3 nucleotides: TGTGCCAGCAGTTTAGGGGCAGGGTTTACAGATACGCAGTATTTT. Protein: CASSLGAGFTDTQYF.

V usage is TRBV5-1 and J usage is TRBJ2-1; 7 bases map to TRBD1. The CDR3 is 16 residues long. With 3 bases clipped from V and 1 base from J, the junction kept 7 bases outside the gene matches. Germline CDR1 and CDR2: SGHRS and YFSETQ. This CDR3 is CASSSRATGSYNEQFF. The CDR3 DNA sequence: TGCGCCAGCAGCTCGAGGGCGACAGGGTCCTACAATGAGCAGTTCTTC.

This chain links TRBV9 with TRBJ2-1, with 7 bases that match TRBD2. The CDR3 sequence is 16 residues long. Germline V gene sequence: CDR1 SGDLS, CDR2 YYNGEE. V shed 4 bases, J shed 9 bases, and the junction held 16 bases outside the gene matches. CDR3 coding DNA: TGTGCCAGCAGCTTACCCCGAGCGGGGTCAGGGAGTGAGCAGTTCTTC. It translates to CASSLPRAGSGSEQFF.